What follows describes a single T cell receptor beta chain. Its antigen is as yet unknown. The study enrolled healthy HIV-negative adults without recent acute infections or vaccinations as donors. This was a deep-level run. The assay was immunoSEQ multiplex PCR, and TCRdb's table has in-frame clones only and misses some. The sample includes some 580,000 clones, approximately 97% of them seen just once. The CDR3 totals 15 residues. CDR1 and CDR2 (germline): SGHRS, YFSETQ. V gave up 5 bases and J gave up 5 bases; unmatched junction bases: 12. This record comes from a study of shared clonotypes between healthy human individuals. Study-wide results and caveats: Owing to a small donor count, the genetic and exposure-history diversity represented was limited. Relative to clonotypes present in all four donors, those not shared had lower generation probabilities.

Sequencing was carried out using naive CD4+ T cells sorted from blood. Subset described: CD45RA+ positively selected. The sequence was obtained from a woman aged 30 to 39 in good health. The gene calls are TRBV5-1 and TRBJ2-7, with 8 bases that match TRBD2. CDR3 protein: CASSLGLREVDEQYF. CDR3 bases: TGCGCCAGCAGTCTTGGGTTGCGGGAGGTCGACGAGCAGTACTTC.